This TCR beta chain was documented in a study of radiotherapy plus CTLA-4 blockade in lung cancer. Whole-study context: Patients showed objective responses in about a sixth of cases, and disease control was achieved by 30% to 35%.

General observations from the study: Blood-borne expansion of tumor-derived TCR clones followed radiotherapy plus ipilimumab. Interferon-beta and early blood T cell clone dynamics reportedly predicted response best.

Produced via immunoSEQ multiplex PCR; TCRdb's table is partial and in-frame only. The sample carries roughly 50,000 clones, around nine tenths recorded once. This clone appeared a single time. Its cognate antigen is unknown. The CDR3 runs to 14 residues. Germline V gives CDR1 SGHAT, CDR2 FQNNGV. The V end lost 3 bases, the J end lost 6 bases, and 14 bases lay between the germline ends. Sequencing was performed on peripheral blood, taken from a patient treated with radiotherapy plus ipilimumab. V usage is TRBV11-2 and J usage is TRBJ1-2; D not certain. This receptor was obtained from a human donor with non-small cell lung cancer that progressed on radiotherapy plus ipilimumab. Some clones in this sample may be carry-over from other donors' samples. The CDR3 is CASSFTRGSNGYTF. As DNA, the CDR3 is TGTGCCAGCAGCTTCACTCGGGGAAGCAATGGCTACACCTTC.